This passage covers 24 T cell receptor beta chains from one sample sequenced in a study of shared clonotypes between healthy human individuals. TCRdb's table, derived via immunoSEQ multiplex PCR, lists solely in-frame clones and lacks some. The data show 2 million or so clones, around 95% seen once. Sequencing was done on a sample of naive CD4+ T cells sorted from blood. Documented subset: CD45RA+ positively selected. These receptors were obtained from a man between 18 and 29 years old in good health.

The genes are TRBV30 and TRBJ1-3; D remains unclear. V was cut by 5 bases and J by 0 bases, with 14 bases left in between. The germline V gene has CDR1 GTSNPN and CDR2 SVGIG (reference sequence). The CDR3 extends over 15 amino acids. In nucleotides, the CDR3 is TGTGCCTGGGCCCCGTACGGCAACTCTGGAAACACCATATATTTT. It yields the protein CAWAPYGNSGNTIYF.

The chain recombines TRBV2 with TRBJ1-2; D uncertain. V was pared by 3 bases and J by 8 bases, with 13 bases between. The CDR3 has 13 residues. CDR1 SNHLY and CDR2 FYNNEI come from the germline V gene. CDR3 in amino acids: CASSDVGVGGYTF. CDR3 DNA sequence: TGTGCCAGCAGTGACGTAGGAGTCGGAGGCTACACCTTC.

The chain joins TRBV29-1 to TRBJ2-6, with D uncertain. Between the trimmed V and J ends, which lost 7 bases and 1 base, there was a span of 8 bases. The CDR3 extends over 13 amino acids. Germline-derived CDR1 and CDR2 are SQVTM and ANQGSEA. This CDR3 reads CSGRESGANVLTF. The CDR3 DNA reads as TGCAGCGGAAGGGAATCTGGGGCCAACGTCCTGACTTTC.

The DNA of the CDR3 is TGTGCCAGCAGCTTAGCTCCTTCAGCGGGAGCGATCGAGCAGTACTTC. Translated, it gives CASSLAPSAGAIEQYF. The chain recombines TRBV7-6 with TRBJ2-7; TRBD2 aligns across 8 bases. Germline V lookup: CDR1 SGHVS, CDR2 FNYEAQ. V trimming: 0 bases; J trimming: 6 bases; junction bases outside the gene matches: 10. CDR3 length: 16 amino acids.

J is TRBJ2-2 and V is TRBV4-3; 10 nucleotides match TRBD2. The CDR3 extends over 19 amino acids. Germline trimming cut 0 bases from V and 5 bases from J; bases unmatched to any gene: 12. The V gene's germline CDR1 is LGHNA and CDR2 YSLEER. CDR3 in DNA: TGCGCCAGCAGCCAAGATGTGGGCCTAGCGGGAGTGCGGACCGGGGAGCTGTTTTTT. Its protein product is CASSQDVGLAGVRTGELFF.

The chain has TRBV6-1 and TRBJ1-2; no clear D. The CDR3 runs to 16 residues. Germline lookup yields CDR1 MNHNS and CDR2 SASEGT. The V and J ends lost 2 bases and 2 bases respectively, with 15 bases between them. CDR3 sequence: CASSEQAALGNYGYTF. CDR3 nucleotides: TGTGCCAGCAGTGAACAGGCAGCTCTTGGGAACTATGGCTACACCTTC.

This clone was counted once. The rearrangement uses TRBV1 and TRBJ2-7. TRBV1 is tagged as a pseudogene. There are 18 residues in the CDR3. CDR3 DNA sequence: TGCACCAGCAGCCAACCATCCTTGACGGCGCCTAGGGACTACGAGCAGTACTTC. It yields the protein CTSSQPSLTAPRDYEQYF.

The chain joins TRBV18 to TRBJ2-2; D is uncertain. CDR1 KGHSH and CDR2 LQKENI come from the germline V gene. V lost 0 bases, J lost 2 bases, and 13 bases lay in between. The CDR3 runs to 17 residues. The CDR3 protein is CASSPPGLGVNTGELFF. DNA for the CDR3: TGTGCCAGCTCACCACCGGGGTTAGGCGTCAACACCGGGGAGCTGTTTTTT.

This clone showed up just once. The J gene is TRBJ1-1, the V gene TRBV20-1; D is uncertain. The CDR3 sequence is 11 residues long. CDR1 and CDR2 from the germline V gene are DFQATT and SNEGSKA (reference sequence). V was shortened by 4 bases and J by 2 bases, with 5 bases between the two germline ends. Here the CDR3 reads CSANHNTEAFF. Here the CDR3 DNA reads TGCAGTGCTAACCATAACACTGAAGCTTTCTTT.

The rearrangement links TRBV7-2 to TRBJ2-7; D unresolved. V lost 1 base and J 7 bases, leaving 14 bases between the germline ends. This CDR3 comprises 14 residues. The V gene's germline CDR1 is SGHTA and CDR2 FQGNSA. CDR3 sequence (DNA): TGTGCCAGCAGCTTAGGGTTCGTCTGGAGTGAGCAGTACTTC. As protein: CASSLGFVWSEQYF.

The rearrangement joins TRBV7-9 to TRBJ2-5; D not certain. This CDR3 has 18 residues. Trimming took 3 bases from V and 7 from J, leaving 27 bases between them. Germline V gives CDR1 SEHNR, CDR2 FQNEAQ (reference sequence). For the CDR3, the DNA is TGTGCCAGCAGCTTTGCTTTCATCGAGACACACCTGATTGGGACCCAGTACTTC. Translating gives CASSFAFIETHLIGTQYF.

CDR3 sequence: CASTEEGYGYTF. The DNA for the CDR3 is TGTGCCAGCACGGAGGAAGGCTATGGCTACACCTTC. The chain links TRBV2 to TRBJ1-2, with no clear D. V was trimmed by 7 bases and J by 4 bases, leaving 10 bases between them. This CDR3 is built from 12 residues. Germline V lookup: CDR1 SNHLY, CDR2 FYNNEI.

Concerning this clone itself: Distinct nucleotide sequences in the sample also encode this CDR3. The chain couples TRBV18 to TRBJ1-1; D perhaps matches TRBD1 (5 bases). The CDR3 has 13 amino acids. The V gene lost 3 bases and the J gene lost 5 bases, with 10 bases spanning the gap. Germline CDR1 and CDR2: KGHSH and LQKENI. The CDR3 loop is CASSPLGGTEAFF. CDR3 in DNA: TGTGCCAGCTCACCCTTGGGGGGGACTGAAGCTTTCTTT.

The CDR3: CATRGDSYEQYF. The CDR3 nucleotides are TGTGCCACCCGGGGAGACTCCTACGAGCAGTACTTC. The chain combines TRBV2 with TRBJ2-7, with D possibly matching TRBD2 (5 bases). The CDR3 spans 12 residues. The germline V gene encodes CDR1 SNHLY and CDR2 FYNNEI. Trimming pared 10 bases from V and 0 bases from J, leaving 10 bases between.

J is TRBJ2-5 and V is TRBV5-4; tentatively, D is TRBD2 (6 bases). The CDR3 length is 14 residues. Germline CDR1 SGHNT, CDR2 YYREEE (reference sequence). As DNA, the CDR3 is TGTGCTTCGGGGGACCACCGCTTCCAAGAGACCCAGTACTTC. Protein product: CASGDHRFQETQYF. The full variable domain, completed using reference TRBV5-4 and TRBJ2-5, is ETGVTQSPTHLIKTRGQQVTLRCSSQSGHNTVSWYQQALGQGPQFIFQYYREEENGRGNFPPRFSGLQFPNYSSELNVNALELDDSALYLCASGDHRFQETQYFGPGTRLLVL.

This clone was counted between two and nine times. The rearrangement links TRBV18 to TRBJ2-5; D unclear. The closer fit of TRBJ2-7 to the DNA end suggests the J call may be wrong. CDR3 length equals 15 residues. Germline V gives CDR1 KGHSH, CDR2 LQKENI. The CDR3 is CASSPIRGDAYEQYF. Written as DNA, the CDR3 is TGTGCCAGCTCACCGATTCGAGGTGATGCCTACGAGCAGTACTTC.

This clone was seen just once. The CDR3 sequence: CAWSVGMTSGTPYEQYF. The CDR3 DNA sequence: TGTGCCTGGAGTGTGGGGATGACTAGCGGCACCCCCTACGAGCAGTACTTC. The chain links TRBV30 to TRBJ2-7, with 9 bases matching TRBD2. Germline V gene lookup returns CDR1 GTSNPN and CDR2 SVGIG (reference sequence). The CDR3 covers 17 residues. J lost 2 bases, V lost 0 bases, and 11 bases had no gene match.

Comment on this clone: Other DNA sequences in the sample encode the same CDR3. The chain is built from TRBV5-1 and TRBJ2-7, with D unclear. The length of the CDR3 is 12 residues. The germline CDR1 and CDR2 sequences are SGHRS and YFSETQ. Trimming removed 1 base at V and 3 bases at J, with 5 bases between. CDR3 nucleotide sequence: TGCGCCAGCAGCTTGAACGGCTACGAGCAGTACTTC. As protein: CASSLNGYEQYF.

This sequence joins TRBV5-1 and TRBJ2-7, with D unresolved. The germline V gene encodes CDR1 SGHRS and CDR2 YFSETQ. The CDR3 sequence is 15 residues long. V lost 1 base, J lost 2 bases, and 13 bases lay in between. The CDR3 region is CASSLNEYTPYEQYF. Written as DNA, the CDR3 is TGCGCCAGCAGCTTGAATGAGTACACCCCCTACGAGCAGTACTTC.

CDR3 coding DNA: TGTGCCAGCAGTGAAGCTAGTTCGGCCGGGGAGCTGTTTTTT. It is translated as CASSEASSAGELFF. The rearrangement joins TRBV6-1 to TRBJ2-2; D is undetermined. Germline CDR1 and CDR2: MNHNS and SASEGT. The V gene lost 0 bases and the J gene lost 6 bases, with 8 bases spanning the gap. The CDR3 length is 14 residues.

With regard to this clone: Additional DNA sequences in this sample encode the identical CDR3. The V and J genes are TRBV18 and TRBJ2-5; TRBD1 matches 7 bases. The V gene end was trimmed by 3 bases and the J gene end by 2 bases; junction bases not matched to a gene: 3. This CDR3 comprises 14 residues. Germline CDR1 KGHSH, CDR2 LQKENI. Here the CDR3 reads CASSPGTDQETQYF. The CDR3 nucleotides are TGTGCCAGCTCACCTGGGACAGATCAAGAGACCCAGTACTTC. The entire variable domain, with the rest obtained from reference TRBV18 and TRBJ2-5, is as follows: NAGVMQNPRHLVRRRGQEARLRCSPMKGHSHVYWYRQLPEEGLKFMVYLQKENIIDESGMPKERFSAEFPKEGPSILRIQQVVRGDSAAYFCASSPGTDQETQYFGPGTRLLVL.

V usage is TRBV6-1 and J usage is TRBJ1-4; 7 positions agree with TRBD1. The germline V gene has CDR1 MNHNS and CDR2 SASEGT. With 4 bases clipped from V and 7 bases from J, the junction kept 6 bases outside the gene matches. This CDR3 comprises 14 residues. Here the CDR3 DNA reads TGTGCCAGCAGTGGGACAGGTTACAGTGAAAAACTGTTTTTT. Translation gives CASSGTGYSEKLFF.

CDR3 loop: CASSLIDAPDPNTIYF. The CDR3 coding sequence is TGTGCCAGCAGCTTGATAGACGCCCCAGACCCTAACACCATATATTTT. The rearrangement joins TRBV11-2 to TRBJ1-3; D unclear. In germline, CDR1 is SGHAT, CDR2 FQNNGV. With 3 bases removed from V and 7 bases from J, the gap between germline ends came to 19 bases. This CDR3 has 16 amino acids. Variable domain in full (rest from reference TRBV11-2 and TRBJ1-3): EAGVAQSPRYKIIEKRQSVAFWCNPISGHATLYWYQQILGQGPKLLIQFQNNGVVDDSQLPKDRFSAERLKGVDSTLKIQPAKLEDSAVYLCASSLIDAPDPNTIYFGEGSWLTVV.

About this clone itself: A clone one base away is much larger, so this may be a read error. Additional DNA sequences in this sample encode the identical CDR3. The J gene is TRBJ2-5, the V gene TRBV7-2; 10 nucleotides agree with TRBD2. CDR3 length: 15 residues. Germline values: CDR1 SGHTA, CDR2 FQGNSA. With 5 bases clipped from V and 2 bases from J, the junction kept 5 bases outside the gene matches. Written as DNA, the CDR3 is TGTGCCAGCAGCCCCAGGACTAGCGGTCAAGAGACCCAGTACTTC. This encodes CASSPRTSGQETQYF.